Below are 2 T cell receptor beta chains sequenced from a single sample in a study of human T cells and chemical hapten exposure. The time point is: pre-sensitization, week 0. Treatment: therapeutic diphenylcyclopropenone sensitization with weekly scalp DPC. In TCRdb, the RACE reads were re-called with MiXCR into one record per CDR3 protein. The table records over 300,000 distinct CDR3 sequences, around 5.5% of them present only once. The sequencing here drew on whole blood, taken in connection with sensitization to the hapten diphenylcyclopropenone (DPC). These receptors came from a woman aged 50 to 65 with alopecia areata. Some clones in this sample may be carry-over from other donors' samples.

This clonotype was counted many times. The V gene is TRBV29-1, the J gene TRBJ2-3, with D hard to call. Germline CDR1 is SQVTM and CDR2 is ANQGSEA. The V gene lost 0 bases and the J gene lost 1 base, with 11 bases spanning the gap. The length of the CDR3 is 15 residues. This chain's CDR3 is CSVEDVVARTDTQYF. The DNA for the CDR3 is TGCAGCGTTGAAGATGTGGTGGCTCGCACAGATACGCAGTATTTT.

This clonotype showed up just a few times. The CDR3 reads CASSARGAGTEAFF. CDR3 DNA sequence: TGCGCCAGCTCGGCCCGGGGGGCTGGGACTGAAGCTTTCTTT. This sequence joins TRBV5-1 and TRBJ1-1; D possibly corresponds to TRBD1 (6 bases). Per germline, CDR1 SGHRS and CDR2 YFSETQ. Trimming cost V 7 bases and J 5 bases, with 18 bases left between them. The CDR3 consists of 14 residues.